These 2 T cell receptor beta chains share one sample of origin, sequenced in a study of cytomegalovirus exposure and HLA in healthy donors. In the PCR, 60 Vbeta and 13 Jbeta primers were used. TCRdb's table, derived via immunoSEQ multiplex PCR, lists solely in-frame clones and lacks some. The table has some 140,000 clones, roughly 80% seen once. Sequenced material: PBMCs. Receptors originate from a woman in her 50s in good health and CMV-seropositive.

The V gene is TRBV9, the J gene TRBJ2-1; perhaps TRBD2 as D (6 bases). The CDR3 totals 17 residues. Per the germline V gene, CDR1 is SGDLS and CDR2 is YYNGEE. V gave up 3 bases and J gave up 2 bases, with 18 bases separating them. For the CDR3, the DNA is TGTGCCAGCAGCGGGCGACTCCTCGCGGGACCCTACAATGAGCAGTTCTTC. This translates into CASSGRLLAGPYNEQFF.

The V and J genes are TRBV11-3 and TRBJ2-5, with TRBD1 as a possible D gene (5 bases). The CDR3 is 15 residues long. Trimming pared 5 bases from V and 5 bases from J, leaving 18 bases between. Germline V gene lookup returns CDR1 SGHNT and CDR2 YENEEA. The CDR3 bases are TGTGCCAGCAGCCCCGGCGCGCAGGGTGGTGAGACCCAGTACTTC. Translated: CASSPGAQGGETQYF.